The present T cell receptor (beta chain) was sequenced within a study of shared clonotypes between healthy human individuals. Study background: Contributing individuals were a couple of females and three males aged 18 to 49. There were three CD4 naive, three CD4 memory, two CD8 naive and one CD8 memory plates per donor.

Germline V lookup: CDR1 MNHNS, CDR2 SASEGT. V was clipped by 0 bases and J by 5 bases, with 19 bases between them. This CDR3 has 17 residues. Sequencing was performed with immunoSEQ multiplex PCR; in TCRdb, only in-frame clones are kept and a portion is missing. The table records approximately 810,000 clones, 85% to 95% of them present only once. Findings and limits, study-wide: Though the depth was large, rarefaction showed that sorted-subset sequencing was incomplete. For naive CD4 cells, around 5% of clonotypes were shared across four donors.

The naive CD8 subset, CD45RO-negative cells positively selected for CCR7, excluded terminally differentiated effector memory CD45RA+ cells. As to this clone: The target antigen is unknown.

Sequencing input: naive CD8+ T cells sorted from blood. This chain connects TRBV6-1 to TRBJ2-5, with D unclear. The source is a man between 25 and 39 years old in good health. The CDR3: CASSEASPDPPWETQYF. The CDR3 DNA reads as TGTGCCAGCAGTGAAGCGTCTCCGGATCCCCCGTGGGAGACCCAGTACTTC.